The 2 T cell receptor beta chains reported below all come from one sample, sequenced in a study of blood T cell repertoires in COVID-19. Clones were read by immunoSEQ multiplex PCR, and TCRdb kept only the in-frame ones, dropping some. The repertoire has 340,000 or so clones, approximately 82% of them found once; the top ten carry 2.5% to 3.5%. The material sequenced was peripheral blood. Receptors were obtained from a man aged 25-40 years with active or convalescent COVID-19.

V and J are TRBV24-1 and TRBJ2-2, with a possible D match to TRBD1 (7 bases). Trimming stripped 0 bases from V and 4 bases from J, with 17 bases between. This CDR3 is built from 18 residues. Germline assignment: CDR1 KGHDR and CDR2 SFDVKD. CDR3 region: CATSDLRGGTVSTGELFF. The CDR3 bases are TGTGCCACCAGTGATTTGCGAGGAGGGACAGTCAGCACCGGGGAGCTGTTTTTT.

In this sample, this clone turned up a few times. J is TRBJ2-7 and V is TRBV6-6; 10 bases agree with TRBD2. Germline CDR1 MNHNY, CDR2 SVGAGI (reference sequence). The CDR3 runs 14 residues. The V gene end was trimmed by 2 bases and the J gene end by 5 bases; junction bases not matched to a gene: 3. CDR3 in amino acids: CASSYPSGSDEQYF. CDR3 nucleotide sequence: TGTGCCAGCAGTTACCCTAGCGGGAGCGACGAGCAGTACTTC.